The 25 T cell receptor beta chains below were found in one sample sequenced in a study of blood T cell repertoires in COVID-19 (dated by TCRdb to 2020 to 2021). The method was the immunoSEQ multiplex PCR assay. TCRdb holds this immuneACCESS table with in-frame rearrangements only. Some clones are missing; in checked studies, unresolved V genes explain under half, and the rest has no known cause. The sample table lists roughly 70,000 clones, 76% of them with a count of one. The top ten hold about 15% of the sample. The material sequenced was peripheral blood. The receptors derive from a man aged 60 to 69 with COVID-19, enrolled during active disease.

The V gene is TRBV6-6, the J gene TRBJ2-3; 8 positions match TRBD2. Germline V lookup: CDR1 MNHNY, CDR2 SVGAGI (reference sequence). Trimming at V came to 5 bases and at J to 5 bases, leaving 3 bases not matched to a gene. CDR3 length: 13 amino acids. The CDR3 DNA reads as TGTGCCAGCAGTCCCGGGGGGGGAGATACGCAGTATTTT. As protein: CASSPGGGDTQYF.

The rearrangement uses TRBV3-1 (or the pseudogene TRBV3-2) and TRBJ1-5; D uncertain. Germline lookup yields CDR1 LGHDT and CDR2 YNNKEL (reference sequence). The CDR3 is 12 residues long. Deletions cut 8 bases from V and 6 bases from J, with 11 bases between. CDR3 sequence (DNA): TGTGCCAGCGGGAGGTCGGGTCAGCCCCAGCATTTT. Protein: CASGRSGQPQHF.

The rearrangement uses TRBV28 and TRBJ1-1; 8 bases are a match to TRBD1. The trim removed 4 bases at V and 4 bases at J, leaving 8 bases unmatched. Germline V gene lookup returns CDR1 MDHEN and CDR2 SYDVKM. The CDR3 sequence is 15 residues long. The CDR3 here is CASSSTGGKGTEAFF. CDR3 DNA sequence: TGTGCCAGCAGTTCCACAGGGGGAAAGGGCACTGAAGCTTTCTTT.

V is TRBV5-1 and J is TRBJ2-3; possibly TRBD2 for D (6 bases). The CDR3 runs 16 residues. From germline, CDR1 is SGHRS and CDR2 YFSETQ. V lost 4 bases, J lost 1 base, and 16 bases lay in between. CDR3 sequence reads: CASSLAPGAGTDTQYF. The CDR3 DNA reads as TGCGCCAGCAGCCTTGCGCCGGGAGCTGGCACAGATACGCAGTATTTT.

This clone was detected only a few times. The chain employs TRBV7-9 and TRBJ2-1; 10 nucleotides line up with TRBD2. CDR3 length equals 16 residues. From germline, CDR1 is SEHNR and CDR2 FQNEAQ (reference sequence). With 6 bases clipped from V and 8 bases from J, the junction kept 13 bases outside the gene matches. The CDR3 DNA reads TGTGCCAGCAGTTCCATAGCGGGAGGCGGGAAGGATGAGCAGTTCTTC. Its translation is CASSSIAGGGKDEQFF.

V and J are TRBV6-5 and TRBJ2-2; 11 positions agree with TRBD1. The germline V gene has CDR1 MNHEY and CDR2 SVGAGI. Trimming at V came to 7 bases and at J to 15 bases, leaving 13 bases not matched to a gene. CDR3 length equals 14 residues. The CDR3 is CASNAPPGTGGVFF. The CDR3 nucleotides are TGTGCCAGCAATGCGCCCCCCGGGACAGGGGGTGTGTTTTTT.

The chain carries TRBV5-1 and TRBJ2-5, with D possibly TRBD2 on 6 matching bases. V shed 7 bases and J shed 5 bases, with 21 bases lying between them. The CDR3 is 15 amino acids. In germline, CDR1 is SGHRS, CDR2 YFSETQ. The CDR3 region has the DNA TGCGCCAGCTCTTCGACCCGGGAGCTCATCGAGACCCAGTACTTC. This encodes CASSSTRELIETQYF.

The gene calls are TRBV7-6 and TRBJ2-2, with D tentatively TRBD1 (6 bases). This CDR3 has 14 amino acids. CDR1 SGHVS and CDR2 FNYEAQ come from the germline V gene. Trimming removed 5 bases from V and 8 bases from J, with 15 bases in between. The CDR3 DNA sequence: TGTGCCAGCAGCACGCGACAGGTCCGTGGGGAGCTGTTTTTT. As protein: CASSTRQVRGELFF.

This rearrangement joins TRBV11-2 to TRBJ1-3; D gene unclear. The V and J ends lost 3 bases and 9 bases respectively, with 15 bases between them. The CDR3 loop spans 14 amino acids. Germline CDR1 and CDR2: SGHAT and FQNNGV. This CDR3 reads CASSFSRELSTIYF. In nucleotides, the CDR3 is TGTGCCAGCAGCTTTTCACGCGAGCTGAGCACCATATATTTT. The full variable domain, its missing parts supplied by reference TRBV11-2 and TRBJ1-3, is EAGVAQSPRYKIIEKRQSVAFWCNPISGHATLYWYQQILGQGPKLLIQFQNNGVVDDSQLPKDRFSAERLKGVDSTLKIQPAKLEDSAVYLCASSFSRELSTIYFGEGSWLTVV.

A few counts support this clone. The chain couples TRBV27 to TRBJ1-4, with 10 bases aligning to TRBD1. The J segment lost 0 bases and the V segment lost 2 bases, leaving 3 bases of the junction unmatched. Germline values: CDR1 MNHEY, CDR2 SMNVEV (reference sequence). The CDR3 is 17 residues long. CDR3 protein: CASSLTGQGSTNEKLFF. Here the CDR3 DNA reads TGTGCCAGCAGTTTAACGGGACAGGGGTCAACTAATGAAAAACTGTTTTTT.

This chain connects TRBV9 to TRBJ1-2; tentatively, D is TRBD1 (6 bases). Germline V gene lookup returns CDR1 SGDLS and CDR2 YYNGEE. Trimming removed 3 bases from V and 0 bases from J, with 15 bases in between. This CDR3 has 16 amino acids. The CDR3 loop reads CASSAPGTTPNYGYTF. CDR3 nucleotide sequence: TGTGCCAGCAGCGCCCCCGGGACAACCCCTAACTATGGCTACACCTTC.

The chain is built from TRBV19 and TRBJ2-7; 9 bases are a match to TRBD2. Losses at the gene ends were 5 bases for V and 2 bases for J; bases not matched to a gene: 4. This CDR3 has 14 residues. Germline V CDR1 and CDR2: LNHDA, SQIVND (reference sequence). The CDR3, as DNA: TGTGCCAGTAGTTTTCTAGCGGGGCCCTACGAGCAGTACTTC. As protein: CASSFLAGPYEQYF.

The chain is built from TRBV6-5 and TRBJ2-5; 7 bases match TRBD2. V dropped 5 bases and J dropped 5; count of bases not matched to a gene: 8. Germline-derived CDR1 and CDR2 are MNHEY and SVGAGI. The CDR3 is 14 amino acids. The CDR3 sequence is CASSTPGLKETQYF. The CDR3 DNA reads as TGTGCCAGCAGTACTCCGGGACTAAAGGAGACCCAGTACTTC.

The chain couples TRBV10-3 to TRBJ2-3, with D tentatively TRBD1 (6 bases). The ends were cut back, 8 bases at V and 4 bases at J, with 7 bases in the middle. Germline loops: CDR1 ENHRY, CDR2 SYGVKD. CDR3 length: 11 residues. The CDR3 reads CAIQGSDTQYF. DNA for the CDR3: TGTGCCATCCAGGGGTCAGATACGCAGTATTTT.

The rearrangement links TRBV5-4 to TRBJ2-2; 14 bases align to TRBD2. Losses at the gene ends were 4 bases for V and 4 bases for J; bases not matched to a gene: 3. The germline V gene encodes CDR1 SGHNT and CDR2 YYREEE (reference sequence). The CDR3 contains 16 residues. The DNA for the CDR3 is TGTGCCAGCAGCAGACTAGCGGGAGGGATCACCGGGGAGCTGTTTTTT. Its protein is CASSRLAGGITGELFF. The full variable domain, rest sourced from reference TRBV5-4 and TRBJ2-2, is ETGVTQSPTHLIKTRGQQVTLRCSSQSGHNTVSWYQQALGQGPQFIFQYYREEENGRGNFPPRFSGLQFPNYSSELNVNALELDDSALYLCASSRLAGGITGELFFGEGSRLTVL.

The V gene is TRBV6-5, the J gene TRBJ2-5, with D tentatively TRBD2 (7 bases). Between the trimmed V and J ends, which lost 7 bases and 4 bases, there was a span of 16 bases. The CDR3 runs 14 residues. Looked up from germline, CDR1 is MNHEY and CDR2 is SVGAGI. CDR3 in amino acids: CASTLGGPGETQYF. CDR3 DNA: TGTGCCAGCACCCTGGGGGGGCCTGGAGAGACCCAGTACTTC.

The CDR3 loop reads CASSFQGNGETQYF. The DNA for the CDR3 is TGTGCCAGCAGCTTTCAGGGGAATGGAGAGACCCAGTACTTC. V and J are TRBV7-3 and TRBJ2-5; D is perhaps TRBD1 (6 bases). The germline V gene has CDR1 SGHTA and CDR2 FQGTGA. The V end was cut by 3 bases, the J end by 4 bases, with 12 bases between. The CDR3 is made up of 14 amino acids.

The chain employs TRBV5-1 and TRBJ2-5, with D tentatively TRBD2 (5 bases). This CDR3 comprises 12 residues. Germline V gene data show CDR1 as SGHRS and CDR2 as YFSETQ. V lost 0 bases to trimming and J lost 7 bases, with 7 bases between them. In nucleotides, the CDR3 is TGCGCCAGCAGCTTGGGAGGGAGGACCCAGTACTTC. Residues: CASSLGGRTQYF.

The CDR3 nucleotides are TGTGCCAGCAGGCGACAGGGGTACGGGGCCAACGTCCTGACTTTC. As protein: CASRRQGYGANVLTF. The gene calls are TRBV7-2 and TRBJ2-6, with 8 nucleotides matching TRBD1. The CDR3 spans 15 residues. The germline gives CDR1 SGHTA, CDR2 FQGNSA. V was clipped by 6 bases and J by 4 bases; unmatched bases: 5.

The sample holds a few counts of this clone. The chain carries TRBV19 and TRBJ1-3; a possible D gene is TRBD1 (5 bases). This CDR3 contains 14 residues. The germline V gene has CDR1 LNHDA and CDR2 SQIVND (reference sequence). The V end lost 7 bases, the J end lost 2 bases, and 12 bases lay between the germline ends. The DNA for the CDR3 is TGTGCCAGTACGCCGGTAGGGGCTGGAAACACCATATATTTT. Its translation is CASTPVGAGNTIYF.

The J gene is TRBJ2-5, the V gene TRBV5-1; 14 nucleotides align to TRBD2. Germline V lookup: CDR1 SGHRS, CDR2 YFSETQ. Trimming removed 3 bases from V and 4 bases from J; junction bases left unmatched: 5. This CDR3 region has 16 residues. CDR3 sequence (DNA): TGCGCCAGCAGCTCGGGACTAGCGGGGGCGGGAGAGACCCAGTACTTC. Residues: CASSSGLAGAGETQYF.

In this sample, this clone turned up once. The V gene is TRBV28, the J gene TRBJ2-7, with no clear D. Trimming stripped 5 bases from V and 0 bases from J, with 8 bases between. Germline values: CDR1 MDHEN, CDR2 SYDVKM. The CDR3 covers 13 residues. The CDR3 loop is CASSGHPSYEQYF. The CDR3 DNA reads TGTGCCAGCAGTGGGCATCCCTCCTACGAGCAGTACTTC. Looking up the rest from reference TRBV28 and TRBJ2-7 gives the full variable domain: DVKVTQSSRYLVKRTGEKVFLECVQDMDHENMFWYRQDPGLGLRLIYFSYDVKMKEKGDIPEGYSVSREKKERFSLILESASTNQTSMYLCASSGHPSYEQYFGPGTRLTVT.

This chain uses TRBV28 with TRBJ2-7; the match to TRBD1 covers 9 bases. The CDR3 totals 12 residues. Looked up from germline, CDR1 is MDHEN and CDR2 is SYDVKM. CDR3 amino acids: CAGGTGPYEQYF. DNA for the CDR3: TGTGCGGGGGGGACAGGGCCCTACGAGCAGTACTTC.

This chain connects TRBV12-3 or TRBV12-4 to TRBJ1-6; D unresolved. This CDR3 is built from 13 residues. The ends were cut back, 7 bases at V and 2 bases at J, with 6 bases in the middle. The CDR3 DNA reads TGTGCCAGCACTTATACCTATAATTCACCCCTCCACTTT. It specifies CASTYTYNSPLHF.

This chain uses TRBV5-1 with TRBJ2-1, with 9 bases fitting TRBD1. V lost 4 bases, J lost 7 bases, and 6 bases stayed unmatched. This CDR3 has 14 residues. Per the germline V gene, CDR1 is SGHRS and CDR2 is YFSETQ. As DNA, the CDR3 is TGCGCCAGCAGCATTCAGGACAGGGGAAATGAGCAGTTCTTC. Translated, it gives CASSIQDRGNEQFF.